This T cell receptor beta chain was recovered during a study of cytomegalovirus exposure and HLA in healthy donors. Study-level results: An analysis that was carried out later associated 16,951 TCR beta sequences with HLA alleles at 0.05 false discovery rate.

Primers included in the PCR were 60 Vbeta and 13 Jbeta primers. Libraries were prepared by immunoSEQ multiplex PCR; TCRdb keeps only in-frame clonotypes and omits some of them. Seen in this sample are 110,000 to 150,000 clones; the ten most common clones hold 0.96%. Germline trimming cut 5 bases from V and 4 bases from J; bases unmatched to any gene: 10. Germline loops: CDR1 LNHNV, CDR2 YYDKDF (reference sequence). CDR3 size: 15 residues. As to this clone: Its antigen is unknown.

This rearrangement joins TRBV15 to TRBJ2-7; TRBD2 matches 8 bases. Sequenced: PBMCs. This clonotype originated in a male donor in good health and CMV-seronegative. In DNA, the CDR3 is TGTGCCACCAGCGGAGGGAACAGCGGGGGTTACGAGCAGTACTTC. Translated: CATSGGNSGGYEQYF.